One sample yielded the 24 T cell receptor beta chains listed below, sequenced in a study of chemoradiotherapy in HPV16-positive cancers. Sequenced by immunoSEQ multiplex PCR; TCRdb stores in-frame clones only, minus some. The profile shows 10,000 to 15,000 clones, 63% of them singletons. Specimen collection occurred from a patient who underwent chemoradiotherapy. These receptors were taken from a human donor with HPV-associated anogenital cancer.

The sample holds one count of this clone. The genes are TRBV7-8 and TRBJ1-5; TRBD1 might be the D (6 bases). Germline V gene data show CDR1 as SGHVS and CDR2 as FQNEAQ. CDR3 length equals 13 residues. V lost 8 bases to trimming and J lost 6 bases, with 14 bases between them. The CDR3 here is CASASRGGQPQHF. The CDR3 DNA reads TGTGCCAGCGCCAGCAGGGGTGGTCAGCCCCAGCATTTT.

This rearrangement joins TRBV19 to TRBJ1-5; maybe TRBD1 (5 bases). The length of the CDR3 is 15 residues. Trimming took off 7 bases at V and 0 bases at J, with 13 bases between the two ends. Germline CDR1 is LNHDA and CDR2 is SQIVND (reference sequence). CDR3 coding DNA: TGTGCCAGTACCTCGGGGCAGCATAGCAATCAGCCCCAGCATTTT. Its translation: CASTSGQHSNQPQHF.

This clone has just one count. This chain uses TRBV18 with TRBJ1-1; 10 nucleotides agree with TRBD1. This CDR3 contains 15 residues. Unmatched junction bases numbered 2, after V lost 3 bases and J lost 1 base. From germline, CDR1 is KGHSH and CDR2 LQKENI. CDR3 region: CASSPRTGGNTEAFF. CDR3 DNA: TGTGCCAGCTCACCTCGGACAGGGGGGAACACTGAAGCTTTCTTT.

The V call is TRBV6-6, the J call TRBJ2-3; D not certain. CDR1 is MNHNY and CDR2 is SVGAGI in the germline V gene (reference sequence). Trimming pared 7 bases from V and 2 bases from J, leaving 13 bases between. The CDR3 consists of 14 residues. Written as DNA, the CDR3 is TGTGCCAGCACCAACCGGCAGATCACAGATACGCAGTATTTT. This codes for CASTNRQITDTQYF.

The CDR3 protein is CASSWGSEQFF. For the CDR3, the DNA is TGTGCCAGCAGTTGGGGAAGTGAGCAGTTCTTC. The gene calls are TRBV2 and TRBJ2-1; no clear D. Trimming took off 5 bases at V and 9 bases at J, with 8 bases between the two ends. The CDR3 has 11 residues. The germline V gene has CDR1 SNHLY and CDR2 FYNNEI. The full variable domain, in which reference TRBV2 and TRBJ2-1 provide the parts outside the CDR3, is EPEVTQTPSHQVTQMGQEVILRCVPISNHLYFYWYRQILGQKVEFLVSFYNNEISEKSEIFDDQFSVERPDGSNFTLKIRSTKLEDSAMYFCASSWGSEQFFGPGTRLTVL.

This chain connects TRBV19 to TRBJ1-4; D unclear. This CDR3 comprises 14 residues. Deletions cut 7 bases from V and 2 bases from J, with 11 bases between. Germline CDR1 reads LNHDA; CDR2 reads SQIVND (reference sequence). This CDR3 is CASKITVTNEKLFF. In DNA form, the CDR3 reads TGTGCCAGTAAGATAACGGTTACTAATGAAAAACTGTTTTTT.

This clone has more than one count but fewer than ten. The chain carries TRBV30 and TRBJ1-6; D is perhaps TRBD1 (5 bases). The CDR3 is 14 residues long. The germline V and J ends were trimmed by 6 bases and 4 bases, with 13 bases remaining between them. Germline CDR1 GTSNPN, CDR2 SVGIG (reference sequence). Written as DNA, the CDR3 is TGTGCCTGCACACCGGGACGGTATAATTCACCCCTCCACTTT. Protein: CACTPGRYNSPLHF.

This clone was seen just once. V and J are TRBV28 and TRBJ2-7; 9 bases match TRBD1. Germline lookup yields CDR1 MDHEN and CDR2 SYDVKM. V shed 6 bases, J shed 0 bases, and the junction held 18 bases outside the gene matches. CDR3 length: 19 residues. CDR3 DNA: TGTGCCAGCAGCCACCGGACAGGGACAGGGCAGGGAGTCTCCTACGAGCAGTACTTC. Translated: CASSHRTGTGQGVSYEQYF.

The chain recombines TRBV11-1 with TRBJ2-7; 7 bases line up with TRBD1. This CDR3 is built from 15 residues. The germline V gene encodes CDR1 SGHAT and CDR2 FQDESV (reference sequence). After removal of 5 bases from V and 2 bases from J, the junction contained 9 bases not matched to a gene. CDR3 amino acids: CASSLTGSVTYEQYF. CDR3 nucleotides: TGTGCCAGCAGCCTGACAGGGTCCGTCACCTACGAGCAGTACTTC.

This clone was counted a single time. The chain employs TRBV7-9 and TRBJ1-2; the D gene is possibly TRBD1 (6 bases). CDR3 length: 15 amino acids. The germline gives CDR1 SEHNR, CDR2 FQNEAQ (reference sequence). V lost 5 bases and J lost 8, with 21 bases in between. The CDR3 coding sequence is TGTGCCAGCAGCCCCCCTGGGGGCAGGGTTGAAGGCTACACCTTC. It codes for CASSPPGGRVEGYTF.

V and J are TRBV7-2 and TRBJ2-7; the D gene could be TRBD1 or TRBD2 (6 bases each). The CDR3 is 16 residues long. CDR1 and CDR2 (germline): SGHTA, FQGNSA. V was trimmed by 5 bases and J by 4 bases, leaving 21 bases between them. The CDR3 loop reads CASSLGGGRSPYEQYF. CDR3 in DNA: TGTGCCAGCAGCCTAGGTGGGGGGCGGTCCCCTTACGAGCAGTACTTC.

This clone was found once. The chain couples TRBV5-1 to TRBJ1-4, with D unclear. V gave up 0 bases and J gave up 8 bases, with 11 bases separating them. CDR3 length equals 14 residues. Germline values: CDR1 SGHRS, CDR2 YFSETQ. This CDR3 reads CASSLAPAAEKLFF. Here the CDR3 DNA reads TGCGCCAGCAGCTTGGCCCCCGCGGCGGAAAAACTGTTTTTT. Based on the CDR3 plus reference TRBV5-1 and TRBJ1-4, the full variable domain is KAGVTQTPRYLIKTRGQQVTLSCSPISGHRSVSWYQQTPGQGLQFLFEYFSETQRNKGNFPGRFSGRQFSNSRSEMNVSTLELGDSALYLCASSLAPAAEKLFFGSGTQLSVL.

J is TRBJ1-6 and V is TRBV19; D unclear. The V end lost 1 base, the J end lost 9 bases, and 16 bases lay between the germline ends. The CDR3 length is 16 residues. The germline V gene encodes CDR1 LNHDA and CDR2 SQIVND (reference sequence). CDR3 sequence (DNA): TGTGCCAGTAGTATAGCCGGATCCCTCACTTCTTCACCCCTCCACTTT. Its protein product is CASSIAGSLTSSPLHF.

The table lists this clone with a few counts. The chain has TRBV15 and TRBJ1-1; D is unresolved. V dropped 5 bases and J dropped 5 bases, with 15 bases sitting between them. There are 14 residues in the CDR3. Germline assignment: CDR1 LNHNV and CDR2 YYDKDF (reference sequence). Here the CDR3 reads CATSPTWGGTEAFF. In DNA form, the CDR3 reads TGTGCCACCAGCCCAACTTGGGGTGGGACTGAAGCTTTCTTT.

The sample holds a few counts of this clone. The gene calls are TRBV28 and TRBJ1-5, with D maybe TRBD1 (5 bases). V shed 4 bases and J shed 2 bases, with 12 bases lying between them. The length of the CDR3 is 15 residues. CDR1 MDHEN and CDR2 SYDVKM come from the germline V gene. Written as DNA, the CDR3 is TGTGCCAGCAGTTGGGCGGGGGAGGGCAATCAGCCCCAGCATTTT. Amino acid sequence: CASSWAGEGNQPQHF. The full variable domain, in which reference TRBV28 and TRBJ1-5 provide the parts outside the CDR3, is DVKVTQSSRYLVKRTGEKVFLECVQDMDHENMFWYRQDPGLGLRLIYFSYDVKMKEKGDIPEGYSVSREKKERFSLILESASTNQTSMYLCASSWAGEGNQPQHFGDGTRLSIL.

The gene calls are TRBV4-1 and TRBJ2-1; TRBD2 matches at 13 bases. After removal of 0 bases from V and 7 bases from J, the junction contained 3 bases not matched to a gene. Per germline, CDR1 MGHRA and CDR2 YSYEKL. This CDR3 is built from 16 residues. The CDR3 loop reads CASSQETSGGRNEQFF. DNA of the CDR3: TGCGCCAGCAGCCAAGAGACTAGCGGGGGGCGAAATGAGCAGTTCTTC.

This chain links TRBV15 with TRBJ1-5; D gene ambiguous. Trimming shortened V by 0 bases and J by 7 bases, and 13 bases separated the two germline ends. Germline V gene sequence: CDR1 LNHNV, CDR2 YYDKDF (reference sequence). This CDR3 comprises 15 residues. The DNA of the CDR3 is TGTGCCACCAGCAGAGATAGGGAAGGAGGGCAGCCCCAGCATTTT. Protein product: CATSRDREGGQPQHF.

This chain links TRBV9 with TRBJ2-3, with 8 bases matching TRBD2. Germline CDR1 reads SGDLS; CDR2 reads YYNGEE. J gave up 1 base and V 0 bases, and 4 bases lay outside the gene matches. This CDR3 spans 16 amino acids. DNA of the CDR3: TGTGCCAGCAGCGTAGGAGGTAGCGGGGGCACAGATACGCAGTATTTT. This sequence encodes CASSVGGSGGTDTQYF.

V is TRBV14 and J is TRBJ1-5; possible D gene TRBD1, 5 bases. The CDR3 is made up of 14 amino acids. V was shortened by 1 base and J by 4 bases, with 8 bases between the two germline ends. Per germline, CDR1 SGHDN and CDR2 FVKESK. CDR3 nucleotide sequence: TGTGCCAGCAGCCAAGGGGGGGGGAATCAGCCCCAGCATTTT. Its protein is CASSQGGGNQPQHF.

V is TRBV7-3 and J is TRBJ2-1; D is perhaps TRBD1 or TRBD2 (6 bases each). Germline V CDR1 and CDR2: SGHTA, FQGTGA. This CDR3 region has 15 residues. The V gene lost 6 bases and the J gene lost 8 bases, with 20 bases spanning the gap. The CDR3 DNA reads as TGTGCCAGCAGTTCCGTTACCGGGGGCCCCGATGAGCAGTTCTTC. Its protein product is CASSSVTGGPDEQFF. The whole variable domain, remainder taken from reference TRBV7-3 and TRBJ2-1, is GAGVSQTPSNKVTEKGKYVELRCDPISGHTALYWYRQSLGQGPEFLIYFQGTGAADDSGLPNDRFFAVRPEGSVSTLKIQRTERGDSAVYLCASSSVTGGPDEQFFGPGTRLTVL.

This chain connects TRBV7-2 to TRBJ1-2; TRBD1 agrees at 9 bases. Germline CDR1 SGHTA, CDR2 FQGNSA. V lost 6 bases and J lost 4; bases outside the gene matches: 6. The length of the CDR3 is 14 residues. For the CDR3, the DNA is TGTGCCAGCAGTGGGACAGGGCAGATCTATGGCTACACCTTC. Translation gives CASSGTGQIYGYTF.

The chain recombines TRBV4-1 with TRBJ1-2; TRBD1 matches at 8 bases. Germline loops: CDR1 MGHRA, CDR2 YSYEKL. V lost 0 bases to trimming and J lost 6 bases; unmatched junction nucleotides: 9. The CDR3 loop spans 16 amino acids. In nucleotides, the CDR3 is TGCGCCAGCAGCCAAGATCAGGGGGCGCGGCGCGATGGCTACACCTTC. Translation: CASSQDQGARRDGYTF.

This chain uses TRBV7-2 with TRBJ2-5; maybe TRBD1 (5 bases). Germline CDR1 reads SGHTA; CDR2 reads FQGNSA. The CDR3 is 12 amino acids. Trimming cost V 1 base and J 9 bases, with 9 bases left between them. The CDR3 region is CASSLEQDSQYF. The CDR3 bases are TGTGCCAGCAGCTTAGAACAGGATTCCCAGTACTTC.

The chain joins TRBV5-1 to TRBJ2-1; perhaps D is TRBD1 or TRBD2 (5 bases each). This CDR3 region has 15 residues. Germline CDR1 and CDR2: SGHRS and YFSETQ. Trimming pared 2 bases from V and 7 bases from J, leaving 16 bases between. The CDR3 protein is CASSFPAYEGNEQFF. In nucleotides, the CDR3 is TGCGCCAGCAGCTTCCCCGCCTACGAGGGGAATGAGCAGTTCTTC.